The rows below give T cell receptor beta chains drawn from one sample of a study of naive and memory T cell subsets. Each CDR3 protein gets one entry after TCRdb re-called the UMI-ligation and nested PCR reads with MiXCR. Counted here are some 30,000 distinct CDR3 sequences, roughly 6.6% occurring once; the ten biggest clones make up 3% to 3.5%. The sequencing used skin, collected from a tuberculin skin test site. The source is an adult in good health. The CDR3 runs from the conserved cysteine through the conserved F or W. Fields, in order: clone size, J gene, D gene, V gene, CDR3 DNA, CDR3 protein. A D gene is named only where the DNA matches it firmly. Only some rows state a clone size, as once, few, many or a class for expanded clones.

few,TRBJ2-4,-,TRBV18,TGTGCCAGCTCACCAAGGGCAGGGGACAAAAACATTCAGTACTTC,CASSPRAGDKNIQYF
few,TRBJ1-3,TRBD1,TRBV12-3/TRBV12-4,TGTGCCAGCAGTCCTGACAGGGGCGAACGAAACACCATATATTTT,CASSPDRGERNTIYF
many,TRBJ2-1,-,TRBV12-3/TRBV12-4,TGTGCCAGCAGTTTAGGGGCGGGGGCCTCTTACAATGAGCAGTTCTTC,CASSLGAGASYNEQFF
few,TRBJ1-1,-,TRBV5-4,TGTGCCAGCAGCGCCCGGGCCGTCACTGAAGCTTTCTTT,CASSARAVTEAFF
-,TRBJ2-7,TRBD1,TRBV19,TGTGCCAGTAGTATCGGGACAGCTAGCTCCTACGAGCAGTACTTC,CASSIGTASSYEQYF
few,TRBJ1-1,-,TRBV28,TGTGCCAGCAGTTTACTCGAGAACACTGAAGCTTTCTTT,CASSLLENTEAFF
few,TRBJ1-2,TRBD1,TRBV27,TGTGCCAGCAGTATAAGGACAGGTTATGGCTACACCTTC,CASSIRTGYGYTF
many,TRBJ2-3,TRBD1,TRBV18,TGTGCCAGCTCACAAGAGGACAGGGGGCCCACAGATACGCAGTATTTT,CASSQEDRGPTDTQYF
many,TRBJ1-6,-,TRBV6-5,TGTGCCAGCAGTACCCAGGGGTCCCGTAATTCACCCCTCCACTTT,CASSTQGSRNSPLHF
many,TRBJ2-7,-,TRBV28,TGTGCCAGCAGCTTATCCGGGGTCCCCTCCTACTACGAGCAGTACTTC,CASSLSGVPSYYEQYF
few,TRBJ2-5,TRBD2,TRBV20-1,TGCAGTGCTGCCCGTGGCACGCTAGCGGGGAACCAAGAGACCCAGTACTTC,CSAARGTLAGNQETQYF
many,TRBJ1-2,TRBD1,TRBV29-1,TGCAGCGCTGAACTGACAGGGGCGGGGGGTGATGGCTACACCTTC,CSAELTGAGGDGYTF
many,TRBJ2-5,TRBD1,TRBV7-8,TGTGCCAGCACCGAATCCGGGACAGGGATTCTCGAGACCCAGTACTTC,CASTESGTGILETQYF
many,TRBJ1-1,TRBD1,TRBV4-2,TGTGCCAGCAGCCAAGATGAGGGACAGCCGAACACTGAAGCTTTCTTT,CASSQDEGQPNTEAFF
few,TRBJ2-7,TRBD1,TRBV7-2,TGTGCCAGCAGGGGGATGAGGGGGCACGACGAGCAGTACTTC,CASRGMRGHDEQYF
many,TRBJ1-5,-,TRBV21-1,TGTGCCAGCAGCGGAACATCCATGAATCAGCCCCAGCATTTT,CASSGTSMNQPQHF